These 20 T cell receptor beta chains originate from one sample sequenced in a study of T cells after yellow fever vaccination. TCRdb redid the calling of the 5' RACE reads with MiXCR, one entry per CDR3 protein. The sample includes under 500,000 distinct CDR3 sequences, approximately 18% seen only once; the top ten take roughly a sixth. This specimen was PBMCs, taken before the yellow fever booster vaccination. These receptors all stem from a man younger than 35 who received the YFV17D yellow fever vaccine.

This clonotype was seen more than once but under ten times. V gene TRBV7-2 combines with J gene TRBJ1-1; D gene unclear. Deletions cut 6 bases from V and 2 bases from J, with 16 bases between. The CDR3 has 15 amino acids. Germline lookup yields CDR1 SGHTA and CDR2 FQGNSA. CDR3 DNA sequence: TGTGCCAGCAGTACCGTCACCGGACTAAACACTGAAGCTTTCTTT. It translates to CASSTVTGLNTEAFF.

There are a few counts of this clonotype. The chain combines TRBV7-2 with TRBJ1-4, with D possibly being TRBD1 (5 bases). Deletions cut 5 bases from V and 8 bases from J, with 15 bases between. Germline V gene sequence: CDR1 SGHTA, CDR2 FQGNSA. CDR3 size: 14 residues. Here the CDR3 DNA reads TGTGCCAGCAGCCCGCCGGGGCAGCGGGAAAAACTGTTTTTT. Amino acids: CASSPPGQREKLFF.

CDR3 sequence (DNA): TGCAGCGTTGGGGACCGAGATTCACCCCTCCACTTT. Its translation is CSVGDRDSPLHF. The V gene is TRBV29-1, the J gene TRBJ1-6; weak D call: TRBD1 (5 bases). The CDR3 length is 12 residues. Germline lookup yields CDR1 SQVTM and CDR2 ANQGSEA. V lost 4 bases, J lost 8 bases, and 9 bases lay in between.

The chain recombines TRBV10-3 with TRBJ1-5; 10 nucleotides agree with TRBD1. Germline V lookup: CDR1 ENHRY, CDR2 SYGVKD. V lost 4 bases to trimming and J lost 7 bases; unmatched junction nucleotides: 1. The CDR3 loop spans 13 amino acids. CDR3 nucleotides: TGTGCCATCAGTGCGGGACAGGGGCAGCCCCAGCATTTT. Translation gives CAISAGQGQPQHF.

Worth noting for this clonotype: The final CDR3 position lacks the conserved phenylalanine or tryptophan, pointing to a likely read error. V gene TRBV20-1 combines with J gene TRBJ1-1; D is unclear. Germline V gene data show CDR1 as DFQATT and CDR2 as SNEGSKA (reference sequence). Deletions cut 3 bases from V and 8 bases from J, with 13 bases between. The CDR3 extends over 12 amino acids. The CDR3 DNA reads as TGCAGTGCTAGTTCCGGGGATACCGAAGCTTTCCTT. Translating gives CSASSGDTEAFL.

This clonotype has only a few counts. The genes are TRBV5-6 and TRBJ2-7; no clear D gene. CDR1 is SGHDT and CDR2 is YYEEEE in the germline V gene. V was trimmed by 2 bases and J by 3 bases, leaving 18 bases between them. This CDR3 region has 16 residues. The DNA of the CDR3 is TGTGCCAGCAGCTTTTTACACAGCCGCCCTCGCTACGAGCAGTACTTC. Translating it yields CASSFLHSRPRYEQYF.

The chain combines TRBV20-1 with TRBJ2-1, with unresolved D. Trimming left V 5 bases short and J 12 bases short, with 8 bases between. The CDR3 covers 9 residues. In germline, CDR1 is DFQATT, CDR2 SNEGSKA (reference sequence). The CDR3 region has the DNA TGCAGTGCTGGGAAGGGGCAGTTCTTC. As protein: CSAGKGQFF.

This clonotype has at least ten counts. This sequence joins TRBV5-1 and TRBJ2-1; D remains unclear. The V end lost 4 bases, the J end lost 8 bases, and 13 bases lay between the germline ends. The CDR3 length is 13 residues. Germline CDR1 SGHRS, CDR2 YFSETQ. The CDR3 loop reads CASSEERWDEQFF. As DNA, the CDR3 is TGCGCCAGCAGCGAGGAACGGTGGGATGAGCAGTTCTTC.

The CDR3 nucleotides are TGTGCCAGCAGCTTAGTCAGCCCTAATGAAAAACTGTTTTTT. Residues: CASSLVSPNEKLFF. The chain has TRBV7-2 and TRBJ1-4; D remains ambiguous. CDR1 and CDR2 (germline): SGHTA, FQGNSA. The CDR3 loop spans 14 amino acids. The V end lost 1 base, the J end lost 3 bases, and 6 bases lay between the germline ends.

This clonotype came up many times. The V gene is TRBV7-2, the J gene TRBJ2-7, with D possibly being TRBD1 (7 bases). Trimming removed 5 bases from V and 2 bases from J, with 16 bases in between. The CDR3 spans 15 residues. Germline V gives CDR1 SGHTA, CDR2 FQGNSA. Here the CDR3 DNA reads TGTGCCAGCAGCCCCCGGGGGACAGTCACCTACGAGCAGTACTTC. This encodes CASSPRGTVTYEQYF. Full variable domain (rest looked up from reference TRBV7-2 and TRBJ2-7): GAGVSQSPSNKVTEKGKDVELRCDPISGHTALYWYRQSLGQGLEFLIYFQGNSAPDKSGLPSDRFSAERTGGSVSTLTIQRTQQEDSAVYLCASSPRGTVTYEQYFGPGTRLTVT.

A few counts support this clonotype. The chain links TRBV15 to TRBJ1-2, with a weak D call TRBD1 (5 bases). V lost 6 bases and J lost 3, with 11 bases in between. Per the germline V gene, CDR1 is LNHNV and CDR2 is YYDKDF (reference sequence). The CDR3 has 13 amino acids. CDR3 amino acids: CATSLTGYYGYTF. As DNA, the CDR3 is TGTGCCACCAGTCTAACAGGTTACTATGGCTACACCTTC.

V and J are TRBV11-2 and TRBJ1-6; the match to TRBD1 covers 8 bases. The CDR3 extends over 17 amino acids. The V segment lost 3 bases and the J segment 8 bases; nucleotides outside the gene matches: 12. Germline V lookup: CDR1 SGHAT, CDR2 FQNNGV. CDR3 sequence (DNA): TGTGCCAGCAGCTTTCCTTCGGGCAGGGGGCTCGATTCACCCCTCCACTTT. Translated: CASSFPSGRGLDSPLHF.

V usage is TRBV12-3 or TRBV12-4 and J usage is TRBJ2-1; 8 bases line up with TRBD1. J was trimmed by 14 bases and V by 5 bases; bases with no gene match: 8. This CDR3 has 12 amino acids. CDR3 in DNA: TGTGCCAGCAGTAAAGAACAGGGGGTTGAGTTCTTC. Its translation is CASSKEQGVEFF.

This clonotype appeared a few times. V usage is TRBV13 and J usage is TRBJ2-7; 7 bases agree with TRBD1. CDR3 size: 15 residues. CDR1 and CDR2 (germline): PRHDT, FYEKMQ (reference sequence). V shed 5 bases, J shed 0 bases, and the junction held 7 bases outside the gene matches. The CDR3 here is CASSQGVVSSYEQYF. CDR3 nucleotides: TGTGCCAGCAGCCAGGGGGTCGTGTCCTCCTACGAGCAGTACTTC.

The rearrangement joins TRBV3-1 to TRBJ1-3; D unresolved. Germline V lookup: CDR1 LGHDT, CDR2 YNNKEL (reference sequence). V lost 4 bases, J lost 0 bases, and 13 bases lay in between. This CDR3 comprises 16 residues. Here the CDR3 reads CASSPTGSGSGNTIYF. In DNA, the CDR3 is TGTGCCAGCAGCCCGACCGGCTCGGGCTCTGGAAACACCATATATTTT.

The rearrangement uses TRBV6-1 and TRBJ2-7; a possible D gene is TRBD2 (6 bases). V was pared by 4 bases and J by 6 bases, with 16 bases between. The CDR3 consists of 14 residues. Germline assignment: CDR1 MNHNS and CDR2 SASEGT. The CDR3 DNA follows: TGTGCCAGCAGTGGATCGGGGGATGCGGGCGAGCAGTACGTC. This gives the protein CASSGSGDAGEQYV.

The rearrangement links TRBV5-5 to TRBJ1-1, with D uncertain. The length of the CDR3 is 13 residues. CDR1 and CDR2 from the germline V gene are SGHKS and YYEKEE (reference sequence). With 3 bases removed from V and 8 bases from J, the gap between germline ends came to 14 bases. The CDR3 spells CASSSSTGSEAFF. CDR3 nucleotides: TGTGCCAGCAGCTCTTCAACGGGCTCAGAAGCTTTCTTT.

The rearrangement joins TRBV5-1 to TRBJ2-7, with a tentative D call TRBD2 (5 bases). Per the germline V gene, CDR1 is SGHRS and CDR2 is YFSETQ. The CDR3 length is 13 residues. V lost 3 bases and J 7 bases, leaving 14 bases between the germline ends. The DNA of the CDR3 is TGCGCCAGCAGCTGGACGACTATCCGGGAGCAGTACTTC. Its translation: CASSWTTIREQYF.

This sequence joins TRBV4-3 and TRBJ2-5; TRBD1 is a possible D gene (5 bases). CDR3 size: 15 residues. V was trimmed by 0 bases and J by 7 bases, leaving 15 bases between them. CDR1 and CDR2 from the germline V gene are LGHNA and YSLEER. CDR3 sequence reads: CASSQDMRFQGTQYF. The CDR3 bases are TGCGCCAGCAGCCAAGATATGCGGTTTCAGGGGACCCAGTACTTC.

This rearrangement joins TRBV12-3 or TRBV12-4 to TRBJ2-2, with a possible D match to TRBD2 (5 bases). The CDR3 spans 17 residues. V lost 7 bases and J 0 bases, leaving 18 bases between the germline ends. DNA of the CDR3: TGTGCCAGCACCCTCGTTGAGGGCCGATCGAACACCGGGGAGCTGTTTTTT. Its translation: CASTLVEGRSNTGELFF.